Listed below are T cell receptor beta chains from one sample, sequenced in a study of graft-versus-host responses after intestinal transplantation. Measured with immunoSEQ multiplex PCR; TCRdb has only the in-frame clones, and not every one. Here the sample spans over 40,000 clones, 95% being singletons. No antigen has been identified for these receptors. Sample: unstimulated CD8+ T cells sorted from spleen or lymph node cells, taken before transplant. The receptor source for this set is a human donor who was the organ donor for an intestinal transplant. Each CDR3 is given with its conserved first and last residue. The order of the fields is V gene, D gene, J gene, CDR3 length, clone size, CDR3 DNA, CDR3 protein. D genes are given only for firm matches. Size values are once, few and many counts, or a class for expanded clones, and some rows have none.

v_call: TRBV9
d_call: TRBD2
j_call: TRBJ2-7
cdr3_length: 15
clone_size: .
cdr3_nt: TGTGCCAGCAGCGGCTCTAGCGGGGGGGCGCCGGAGCAGTACTTC
cdr3_aa: CASSGSSGGAPEQYF

v_call: TRBV19
d_call: .
j_call: TRBJ1-1
cdr3_length: 13
clone_size: once
cdr3_nt: TGTGCCAGTAGTATGGGACACCCTATTGAAGCTTTCTTT
cdr3_aa: CASSMGHPIEAFF

v_call: TRBV6-1
d_call: .
j_call: TRBJ1-5
cdr3_length: 14
clone_size: .
cdr3_nt: TGTGCCAGCAGACAGGGAGGGCCCAATCAGCCCCAGCATTTT
cdr3_aa: CASRQGGPNQPQHF

v_call: TRBV27
d_call: .
j_call: TRBJ2-3
cdr3_length: 15
clone_size: .
cdr3_nt: TGTGCCAGCAGTGAGACAGGCCAGGGCACAGATACGCAGTATTTT
cdr3_aa: CASSETGQGTDTQYF

v_call: TRBV4-3
d_call: .
j_call: TRBJ2-7
cdr3_length: 16
clone_size: .
cdr3_nt: TGCGCCAGCAGTCTGGTCCGGGACATACTCCCCTACGAGCAGTACTTC
cdr3_aa: CASSLVRDILPYEQYF

v_call: TRBV18
d_call: .
j_call: TRBJ2-5
cdr3_length: 14
clone_size: .
cdr3_nt: TGTGCCAGCTCACATGGGGACTTCCAAGAGACCCAGTACTTC
cdr3_aa: CASSHGDFQETQYF

v_call: TRBV10-2
d_call: TRBD1
j_call: TRBJ1-2
cdr3_length: 13
clone_size: .
cdr3_nt: TGCGCCAGCAGTCTACTGACAGGGTCCGGCTACACCTTC
cdr3_aa: CASSLLTGSGYTF

v_call: TRBV19
d_call: .
j_call: TRBJ2-5
cdr3_length: 11
clone_size: .
cdr3_nt: TGTGCCAGTAGCCTTCAAGAGACCCAGTACTTC
cdr3_aa: CASSLQETQYF

v_call: TRBV18
d_call: TRBD2
j_call: TRBJ2-7
cdr3_length: 16
clone_size: .
cdr3_nt: TGTGCCAGCTCATCGGGACTAGCTATTTACTCCTACGAGCAGTACTTC
cdr3_aa: CASSSGLAIYSYEQYF

v_call: TRBV7-8
d_call: .
j_call: TRBJ2-3
cdr3_length: 16
clone_size: .
cdr3_nt: TGTGCCAGCACGGGGACATCGCGGGGGCGAACAGATACGCAGTATTTT
cdr3_aa: CASTGTSRGRTDTQYF

v_call: TRBV7-9
d_call: .
j_call: TRBJ2-2
cdr3_length: 19
clone_size: once
cdr3_nt: TGTGCCAGCAGCTTTGGTCCCCAAAGGGCCCCAACGAACACCGGGGAGCTGTTTTTT
cdr3_aa: CASSFGPQRAPTNTGELFF

v_call: TRBV7-6
d_call: TRBD2
j_call: TRBJ2-1
cdr3_length: 16
clone_size: .
cdr3_nt: TGTGCCAGCAGCTTTTCACCCGGGGGGGGTTACAATGAGCAGTTCTTC
cdr3_aa: CASSFSPGGGYNEQFF

v_call: TRBV10-2
d_call: .
j_call: TRBJ2-7
cdr3_length: 14
clone_size: .
cdr3_nt: TGCGCCAGCAGTGAGTGGGGACCAATGGCCGAGCAGTACTTC
cdr3_aa: CASSEWGPMAEQYF

v_call: TRBV9
d_call: .
j_call: TRBJ2-3
cdr3_length: 13
clone_size: .
cdr3_nt: TGTGCCAGCAGCTCGACAGGCCACAATACGCAGTATTTT
cdr3_aa: CASSSTGHNTQYF

v_call: TRBV7-9
d_call: TRBD1
j_call: TRBJ1-2
cdr3_length: 16
clone_size: .
cdr3_nt: TGTGCCAGCAGCCCAACGGGACAGCTCATTAACTATGGCTACACCTTC
cdr3_aa: CASSPTGQLINYGYTF

v_call: TRBV6-6
d_call: TRBD1
j_call: TRBJ1-6
cdr3_length: 12
clone_size: .
cdr3_nt: TGTGCCAGCGACAGGGAAAATTCACCCCTCCACTTT
cdr3_aa: CASDRENSPLHF

v_call: TRBV7-3
d_call: .
j_call: TRBJ2-2
cdr3_length: 13
clone_size: .
cdr3_nt: TGTGCCAGCAGCTTAATGGCGGCCGGGGAGCTGTTTTTT
cdr3_aa: CASSLMAAGELFF

v_call: TRBV4-1
d_call: TRBD1
j_call: TRBJ2-7
cdr3_length: 16
clone_size: .
cdr3_nt: TGCGCCAGCAGCCAGGAACCCGGGACAGTCTCCTACGAGCAGTACTTC
cdr3_aa: CASSQEPGTVSYEQYF

v_call: TRBV4-2
d_call: .
j_call: TRBJ2-7
cdr3_length: 16
clone_size: .
cdr3_nt: TGTGCCAGCAGCCAAGAACAAACGGGGGTCTCCTACGAGCAGTACTTC
cdr3_aa: CASSQEQTGVSYEQYF

v_call: TRBV4-1
d_call: .
j_call: TRBJ2-7
cdr3_length: 14
clone_size: .
cdr3_nt: TGCGCCAGCAGCACTTCCACAGGGGGGGACGAGCAGTACTTC
cdr3_aa: CASSTSTGGDEQYF

v_call: TRBV2
d_call: .
j_call: TRBJ1-3
cdr3_length: 13
clone_size: few
cdr3_nt: TGTGCCAGCATGGTAAACTCGGGAAACACCATATATTTT
cdr3_aa: CASMVNSGNTIYF

v_call: TRBV4-3
d_call: TRBD2
j_call: TRBJ2-7
cdr3_length: 15
clone_size: .
cdr3_nt: TGCGCCAGCAGCCAAGAACTAGCGGACCCCTACGAGCAGTACTTC
cdr3_aa: CASSQELADPYEQYF

v_call: TRBV4-2
d_call: .
j_call: TRBJ1-5
cdr3_length: 15
clone_size: .
cdr3_nt: TGTGCCAGCAGCCAAGTCGGACAGTCGGCTCAGCCCCAGCATTTT
cdr3_aa: CASSQVGQSAQPQHF

v_call: TRBV19
d_call: TRBD2
j_call: TRBJ2-7
cdr3_length: 14
clone_size: few
cdr3_nt: TGTGCCAGTAGTATCCCAGGGAGGGCCTACGAGCAGTACTTC
cdr3_aa: CASSIPGRAYEQYF

v_call: TRBV29-1
d_call: TRBD1
j_call: TRBJ2-3
cdr3_length: 14
clone_size: .
cdr3_nt: TGCAGCGTTGGGGACAGGGAGACCACAGATACGCAGTATTTT
cdr3_aa: CSVGDRETTDTQYF

v_call: TRBV10-2
d_call: .
j_call: TRBJ2-6
cdr3_length: 17
clone_size: .
cdr3_nt: TGCGCCAGCAGTGAGACCCCCTTAAGCTCTGGGGCCAACGTCCTGACTTTC
cdr3_aa: CASSETPLSSGANVLTF

v_call: TRBV6-5
d_call: TRBD1
j_call: TRBJ1-1
cdr3_length: 15
clone_size: .
cdr3_nt: TGTGCCAGCAGAACCGGGACAGCTCGGAACACTGAAGCTTTCTTT
cdr3_aa: CASRTGTARNTEAFF

v_call: TRBV15
d_call: .
j_call: TRBJ2-1
cdr3_length: 15
clone_size: once
cdr3_nt: TGTGCCACCAGCAGAGACCTTCGCTCCTACAATGAGCAGTTCTTC
cdr3_aa: CATSRDLRSYNEQFF

v_call: TRBV15
d_call: TRBD1
j_call: TRBJ1-6
cdr3_length: 14
clone_size: .
cdr3_nt: TGTGCCACCAGGGACAGGTTCTATAATTCACCCCTCCACTTT
cdr3_aa: CATRDRFYNSPLHF

v_call: TRBV7-6
d_call: TRBD2
j_call: TRBJ2-1
cdr3_length: 14
clone_size: .
cdr3_nt: TGTGCCAGCAGCACAAATAGCGGGGGGGACCGGCAGTTCTTC
cdr3_aa: CASSTNSGGDRQFF

v_call: TRBV29-1
d_call: TRBD1
j_call: TRBJ1-1
cdr3_length: 14
clone_size: .
cdr3_nt: TGCAGCGTTGAACTTGACAGGGGGGGCACTGAAGCTTTCTTT
cdr3_aa: CSVELDRGGTEAFF

v_call: TRBV4-3
d_call: .
j_call: TRBJ1-2
cdr3_length: 14
clone_size: once
cdr3_nt: TGCGCCAGCAGCCAAGATGCAACCGACAGTGACTACACCTTC
cdr3_aa: CASSQDATDSDYTF

v_call: TRBV6-5
d_call: .
j_call: TRBJ1-6
cdr3_length: 16
clone_size: once
cdr3_nt: TGTGCCAGCAGTTACAACAGGGATTCCTATAATTCACCCCTCCACTTT
cdr3_aa: CASSYNRDSYNSPLHF

v_call: TRBV6-6
d_call: TRBD1
j_call: TRBJ1-6
cdr3_length: 14
clone_size: .
cdr3_nt: TGTGCCAGCAGTCCGGACAGGGGGAATTCACCCCTCCACTTT
cdr3_aa: CASSPDRGNSPLHF

v_call: TRBV5-1
d_call: .
j_call: TRBJ2-5
cdr3_length: 13
clone_size: .
cdr3_nt: TGCGCCAGCAGCGTAGGGGTTGTGGAGACCCAGTACTTC
cdr3_aa: CASSVGVVETQYF

v_call: TRBV7-9
d_call: .
j_call: TRBJ1-2
cdr3_length: 11
clone_size: .
cdr3_nt: TGTGCCAGCAGCTTAGGGCCGCAGCATTTCTTC
cdr3_aa: CASSLGPQHFF

v_call: TRBV7-9
d_call: .
j_call: TRBJ2-1
cdr3_length: 13
clone_size: .
cdr3_nt: TGTGCCAGCAGCTTAGTAGCCTACAATGAGCAGTTCTTC
cdr3_aa: CASSLVAYNEQFF

v_call: TRBV5-4
d_call: .
j_call: TRBJ2-1
cdr3_length: 15
clone_size: .
cdr3_nt: TGTGCCAGCAGCGCTCCCCAGGTGAGCTACAATGAGCAGTTCTTC
cdr3_aa: CASSAPQVSYNEQFF

v_call: TRBV7-9
d_call: TRBD1
j_call: TRBJ1-1
cdr3_length: 16
clone_size: .
cdr3_nt: TGTGCCAGCAGCTTTTCACAGGGGCTACCGAACACTGAAGCTTTCTTT
cdr3_aa: CASSFSQGLPNTEAFF

v_call: TRBV11-3
d_call: .
j_call: TRBJ1-1
cdr3_length: 17
clone_size: .
cdr3_nt: TGTGCCAGCAGCTTAGAGTGCCCTAGTGGAGGGGACACTGAAGCTTTCTTT
cdr3_aa: CASSLECPSGGDTEAFF

v_call: TRBV4-3
d_call: .
j_call: TRBJ2-3
cdr3_length: 14
clone_size: .
cdr3_nt: TGCGCCAGCAGCCAAGATGCGGGGGCGAATACGCAGTATTTT
cdr3_aa: CASSQDAGANTQYF

v_call: TRBV19
d_call: TRBD2
j_call: TRBJ2-7
cdr3_length: 13
clone_size: .
cdr3_nt: TGTGCCAGTAGTATGACTAGCGGGTACGAGCAGTACTTC
cdr3_aa: CASSMTSGYEQYF

v_call: TRBV6-5
d_call: .
j_call: TRBJ2-3
cdr3_length: 11
clone_size: .
cdr3_nt: TGTGCCAGCAGTTACTCCGATACGCAGTATTTT
cdr3_aa: CASSYSDTQYF

v_call: TRBV7-7
d_call: TRBD2
j_call: TRBJ2-1
cdr3_length: 15
clone_size: .
cdr3_nt: TGTGCTAGCAGCTCAATAGCGGGGGGGAACAATGAGCAGTTCTTC
cdr3_aa: CASSSIAGGNNEQFF

v_call: TRBV11-2
d_call: TRBD1
j_call: TRBJ1-1
cdr3_length: 16
clone_size: once
cdr3_nt: TGTGCCAGCAGCTTAGCGGGACAGACCATGAACACTGAAGCTTTCTTT
cdr3_aa: CASSLAGQTMNTEAFF

v_call: TRBV6-6
d_call: .
j_call: TRBJ1-5
cdr3_length: 14
clone_size: once
cdr3_nt: TGTGCCAGCAGCCCCCCCCGAGGAGATCAGCCCCAGCATTTT
cdr3_aa: CASSPPRGDQPQHF

v_call: TRBV20-1
d_call: .
j_call: TRBJ2-3
cdr3_length: 10
clone_size: .
cdr3_nt: TGCAGTGCCGCGGGGGATACGCAGTATTTT
cdr3_aa: CSAAGDTQYF

v_call: TRBV7-3
d_call: TRBD2
j_call: TRBJ2-1
cdr3_length: 13
clone_size: .
cdr3_nt: TGTGCCAGCAGCCCACCTAGCGGGGGTGAGCAGTTCTTC
cdr3_aa: CASSPPSGGEQFF

v_call: TRBV2
d_call: .
j_call: TRBJ1-5
cdr3_length: 17
clone_size: once
cdr3_nt: TGTGCCAGCAGGGCCGGGGCGTATGCTTATAGCAATCAGCCCCAGCATTTT
cdr3_aa: CASRAGAYAYSNQPQHF

v_call: TRBV5-4
d_call: .
j_call: TRBJ1-1
cdr3_length: 13
clone_size: .
cdr3_nt: TGTGCCAGCAGCTTTCAGGTGTGGGACCAAGCTTTCTTT
cdr3_aa: CASSFQVWDQAFF

v_call: TRBV5-6
d_call: TRBD1
j_call: TRBJ2-7
cdr3_length: 15
clone_size: .
cdr3_nt: TGTGCCAGCAGTTACGGACAGGGGGTCCTTTACGAGCAGTACTTC
cdr3_aa: CASSYGQGVLYEQYF

v_call: TRBV27
d_call: .
j_call: TRBJ1-1
cdr3_length: 14
clone_size: .
cdr3_nt: TGTGCCAGCAAATTCCAGGGGCAGAACACTGAAGCTTTCTTT
cdr3_aa: CASKFQGQNTEAFF

v_call: TRBV9
d_call: TRBD1
j_call: TRBJ2-7
cdr3_length: 15
clone_size: few
cdr3_nt: TGTGCCAGCAGCGTTGGACAGGGAGGCTTCGACGAGCAGTACTTC
cdr3_aa: CASSVGQGGFDEQYF